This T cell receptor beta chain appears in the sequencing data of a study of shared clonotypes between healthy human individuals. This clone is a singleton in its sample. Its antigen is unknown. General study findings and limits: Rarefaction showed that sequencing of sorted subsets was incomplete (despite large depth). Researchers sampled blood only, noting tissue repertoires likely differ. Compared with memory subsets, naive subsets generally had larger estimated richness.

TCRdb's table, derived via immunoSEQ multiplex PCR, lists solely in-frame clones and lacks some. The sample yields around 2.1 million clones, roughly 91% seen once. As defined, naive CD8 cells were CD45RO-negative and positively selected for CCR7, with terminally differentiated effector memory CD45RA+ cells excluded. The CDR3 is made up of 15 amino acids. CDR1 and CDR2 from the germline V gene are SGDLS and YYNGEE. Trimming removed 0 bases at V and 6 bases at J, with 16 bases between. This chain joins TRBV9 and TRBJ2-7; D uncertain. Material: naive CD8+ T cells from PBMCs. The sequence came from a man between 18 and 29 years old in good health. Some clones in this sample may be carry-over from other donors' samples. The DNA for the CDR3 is TGTGCCAGCAGCGTAGACGCAGGATCTGTTCGCGAGCAGTACTTC. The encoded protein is CASSVDAGSVREQYF.